This is a list of T cell receptor beta chains from one sample in a study of blood T cell repertoires in COVID-19. The method was immunoSEQ multiplex PCR; TCRdb's version includes in-frame clones alone and lacks a portion of them. The repertoire holds roughly 79,000 clones, with 87% as singletons. Sequenced sample: peripheral blood. These receptors all stem from a woman between 45 and 65 years old with acute or convalescent COVID-19. CDR3s include the opening cysteine and the closing phenylalanine or tryptophan. Fields, in order: D gene, V gene, J gene, clone size, CDR3 protein, CDR3 DNA. The D gene is left open where the match is weak. Size is omitted from some rows. Given values are once, few, many or a class for expanded clones.

TRBD1	TRBV27	TRBJ1-1	NA	CASSKQGAGYTEAFF	TGTGCCAGCAGTAAACAGGGGGCAGGGTACACTGAAGCTTTCTTT
TRBD2	TRBV5-1	TRBJ2-7	once	CASSWTSGRLYEQYF	TGCGCCAGCAGCTGGACTAGCGGGAGACTTTACGAGCAGTACTTC
NA	TRBV5-1	TRBJ1-1	NA	CASSLGQSNTEAFF	TGCGCCAGCAGCTTGGGGCAGTCGAACACTGAAGCTTTCTTT
TRBD2	TRBV11-3	TRBJ2-1	once	CASSPRTSINNEQFF	TGTGCCAGCAGCCCCCGGACTAGCATTAACAATGAGCAGTTCTTC
NA	TRBV6-5	TRBJ2-7	NA	CASTGLLTEQYF	TGTGCCAGTACAGGCCTTCTGACCGAGCAGTACTTC
TRBD1	TRBV14	TRBJ1-6	NA	CASSQDLRQGSNSPLHF	TGTGCCAGCAGCCAAGATTTACGACAGGGAAGTAATTCACCCCTCCACTTT
NA	TRBV5-8	TRBJ2-7	NA	CASSLDGGTSYEQYF	TGTGCCAGCAGCTTGGACGGCGGAACCTCCTACGAGCAGTACTTC
NA	TRBV28	TRBJ1-1	NA	CASSFYAVEAFF	TGTGCCAGCAGTTTTTACGCAGTTGAAGCTTTCTTT
TRBD1	TRBV11-2	TRBJ1-1	NA	CASSRQGNTEAFF	TGTGCCAGCAGCAGACAGGGGAACACTGAAGCTTTCTTT
NA	TRBV11-2	TRBJ2-5	NA	CASSEGHRASETQYF	TGTGCCAGCAGCGAGGGACATAGGGCTTCAGAGACCCAGTACTTC
NA	TRBV11-2	TRBJ2-2	NA	CASSLVAGTGELFF	TGTGCCAGCAGCTTAGTCGCGGGAACCGGGGAGCTGTTTTTT
TRBD2	TRBV11-2	TRBJ2-2	NA	CASSWGGRNTGELFF	TGTGCCAGCAGCTGGGGCGGGAGGAACACCGGGGAGCTGTTTTTT
TRBD2	TRBV7-3	TRBJ2-3	NA	CASSDRLADTQYF	TGTGCCAGCAGCGACCGACTAGCGGATACGCAGTATTTT
NA	TRBV9	TRBJ2-1	NA	CASSASSRVSYNEQFF	TGTGCCAGCAGCGCCAGTTCCAGGGTGAGCTACAATGAGCAGTTCTTC
TRBD1	TRBV4-3	TRBJ2-3	once	CASSQALGTGLSTDTQYF	TGCGCCAGCAGCCAAGCCCTAGGGACAGGGCTTAGTACAGATACGCAGTATTTT
NA	TRBV7-9	TRBJ1-4	NA	CASSISGGTTNEKLFF	TGTGCCAGCAGCATAAGCGGCGGCACAACTAATGAAAAACTGTTTTTT
NA	TRBV3-1/TRBV3-2	TRBJ1-2	NA	CASSRRGGNNYGYTF	TGTGCCAGCAGCCGGAGGGGGGGTAATAACTATGGCTACACCTTC
NA	TRBV10-3	TRBJ2-7	once	CAITADSYEQYF	TGTGCCATCACGGCGGACTCCTACGAGCAGTACTTC
TRBD1	TRBV19	TRBJ1-5	NA	CASSKGQADQPQHF	TGTGCCAGTAGTAAAGGACAGGCTGATCAGCCCCAGCATTTT
NA	TRBV6-2/TRBV6-3	TRBJ2-5	once	CASSSMRAGETQYF	TGTGCCAGCAGCTCAATGCGGGCGGGAGAGACCCAGTACTTC
NA	TRBV7-9	TRBJ1-1	NA	CASLGGREAFF	TGTGCCAGCCTGGGGGGGAGAGAAGCTTTCTTT
TRBD1	TRBV6-5	TRBJ1-4	NA	CASRDRGEKLFF	TGTGCCAGCAGAGACAGGGGTGAAAAACTGTTTTTT
TRBD1	TRBV4-3	TRBJ1-2	NA	CASSHQDRANGYTF	TGCGCCAGCAGCCACCAGGACAGGGCGAATGGCTACACCTTC
NA	TRBV30	TRBJ1-1	NA	CAWSPQRDTEAFF	TGTGCCTGGAGTCCCCAGCGGGACACTGAAGCTTTCTTT
NA	TRBV12-3/TRBV12-4	TRBJ2-7	NA	CASSFGYEQYF	TGTGCCAGCAGTTTCGGGTACGAGCAGTACTTC
TRBD2	TRBV19	TRBJ2-5	NA	CASSARTSEQETQYF	TGTGCCAGTAGTGCACGGACTAGCGAGCAAGAGACCCAGTACTTC
TRBD1	TRBV6-5	TRBJ1-5	NA	CASSPGQGAYQPQHF	TGTGCCAGCAGTCCGGGACAGGGGGCCTATCAGCCCCAGCATTTT
NA	TRBV27	TRBJ2-2	few	CASSLLLGAEYTGELFF	TGTGCCAGCAGTCTCCTCCTAGGGGCAGAATACACCGGGGAGCTGTTTTTT
NA	TRBV6-6	TRBJ2-7	once	CASSPTAYEQYF	TGTGCCAGCAGTCCTACCGCCTACGAGCAGTACTTC
TRBD1	TRBV16	TRBJ1-5	NA	CASSQRTGSQPQHF	TGTGCCAGCAGCCAAAGGACAGGATCTCAGCCCCAGCATTTT
NA	TRBV12-3/TRBV12-4	TRBJ1-2	NA	CASSTGRGYTF	TGTGCCAGCAGCACAGGGCGCGGCTACACCTTC
NA	TRBV3-1/TRBV3-2	TRBJ1-3	few	CASSQETVSGNTIYF	TGTGCCAGCAGCCAAGAAACTGTCTCTGGAAACACCATATATTTT
TRBD1	TRBV29-1	TRBJ2-7	few	CSAGTGTDYEQYF	TGCAGCGCCGGGACAGGGACTGACTACGAGCAGTACTTC
TRBD1	TRBV5-1	TRBJ1-2	NA	CASSEGQGRGGYTF	TGCGCCAGCAGCGAGGGACAGGGAAGAGGCGGCTACACCTTC
TRBD1	TRBV3-1/TRBV3-2	TRBJ2-1	NA	CASSPNPGTGHLEQFF	TGTGCCAGCAGCCCCAACCCCGGGACAGGGCACCTTGAGCAGTTCTTC
TRBD1	TRBV2	TRBJ2-7	NA	CASSRQGAGEQYF	TGTGCCAGCAGTCGACAGGGGGCGGGCGAGCAGTACTTC
NA	TRBV4-2	TRBJ2-7	NA	CASSQAVSYEQYF	TGTGCCAGCAGCCAAGCTGTGTCCTACGAGCAGTACTTC
TRBD2	TRBV27	TRBJ2-3	once	CASSIGTSGGNTDTQYF	TGTGCCAGCAGTATAGGGACTAGCGGGGGGAACACAGATACGCAGTATTTT
NA	TRBV18	TRBJ1-5	NA	CASSPSGGSNQPQHF	TGTGCCAGCTCACCGAGTGGAGGGAGCAATCAGCCCCAGCATTTT
NA	TRBV28	TRBJ2-3	NA	CASSSRVTQYF	TGTGCCAGCAGTTCACGAGTTACGCAGTATTTT
NA	TRBV7-9	TRBJ1-4	NA	CASSGGQSYEKLFF	TGTGCCAGCAGCGGTGGACAGAGCTATGAAAAACTGTTTTTT
NA	TRBV6-2/TRBV6-3	TRBJ2-2	NA	CASSSTGLGELFF	TGTGCCAGCAGTTCCACGGGGTTGGGGGAGCTGTTTTTT
NA	TRBV28	TRBJ2-5	NA	CASSYFGSQYF	TGTGCCAGCAGTTACTTCGGGAGCCAGTACTTC
TRBD2	TRBV10-3	TRBJ2-5	NA	CAIRGDGLAGVMTQYF	TGTGCCATCAGGGGAGATGGACTAGCGGGAGTCATGACCCAGTACTTC
NA	TRBV6-6	TRBJ1-3	NA	CASILSASGNTIYF	TGTGCCAGCATCTTGAGCGCCTCTGGAAACACCATATATTTT
TRBD1	TRBV2	TRBJ1-1	once	CASSDDRGAFF	TGTGCCAGCAGTGACGACAGGGGAGCTTTCTTT
TRBD1	TRBV5-6	TRBJ1-2	NA	CASSLVGGSYGYTF	TGTGCCAGCAGCTTGGTAGGGGGCAGCTATGGCTACACCTTC
NA	TRBV12-3/TRBV12-4	TRBJ1-1	NA	CASSLAVMVEAFF	TGTGCCAGCAGCCTGGCCGTAATGGTCGAAGCTTTCTTT
TRBD2	TRBV28	TRBJ2-7	NA	CASSFGLGLAVYEQYF	TGTGCCAGCAGTTTCGGTTTGGGTCTAGCGGTCTACGAGCAGTACTTC
NA	TRBV6-6	TRBJ1-5	once	CASSPTVNQPQHF	TGTGCCAGCAGTCCGACAGTCAATCAGCCCCAGCATTTT
NA	TRBV30	TRBJ1-1	once	CAWSTSLQGNTEAFF	TGTGCCTGGAGTACGTCATTACAGGGGAACACTGAAGCTTTCTTT
NA	TRBV4-2	TRBJ2-3	NA	CASSQASGAGGKDTQYF	TGTGCCAGCAGCCAAGCCAGCGGAGCGGGCGGTAAAGATACGCAGTATTTT